The rows below give T cell receptor beta chains drawn from one sample of a study of metastatic and nonmetastatic thyroid tumors. TCRdb reanalyzed the PCR reads via MiXCR. Here the sample spans roughly 90,000 clones, approximately 15% being singletons. The specimen was blood. These receptors came from a female donor with papillary thyroid cancer or a benign thyroid nodule (not recorded which). Some clones in this sample may be carry-over from other donors' samples. Each CDR3 is given with its conserved first and last residue. Each record gives: V gene, J gene, clone size, D gene, CDR3 DNA, CDR3 protein. A D gene is named only where the DNA matches it firmly. For some rows the clone size is stated as once, few or many, or as a class when expanded; others skip it.

TRBV6-6	TRBJ2-3	few	.	TGTGCCAGCAGACCCCTAAATGGGGGGCTGAGCACAGATACGCAGTATTTT	CASRPLNGGLSTDTQYF
TRBV20-1	TRBJ2-4	few	.	TGCAGTGCTAGAGTTCCAGCGGCCTACGGGGACATTCAGTACTTC	CSARVPAAYGDIQYF
TRBV5-5	TRBJ2-1	many	TRBD1	TGTGCCAGCAGCTCCCGGGACAGCTCCTACAATGAGCAGTTCTTC	CASSSRDSSYNEQFF
TRBV5-1	TRBJ2-1	many	.	TGCGCCAGCAGCGAAACGACTGCTTACAATGAGCAGTTCTTC	CASSETTAYNEQFF
TRBV9	TRBJ2-1	.	.	TGTGCCAGCAGCGTAGTTGTAGACCTGCCGTACAATGAGCAGTTCTTC	CASSVVVDLPYNEQFF
TRBV20-1	TRBJ2-6	many	TRBD1	TGCAGTGCGCCGGGACAGGTTTTCTCTGGGGCCAACGTCCTGACTTTC	CSAPGQVFSGANVLTF
TRBV4-2	TRBJ2-1	few	.	TGTGCCAGCAGCCAAGAATGGGGGGTCTCCTACAATGAGCAGTTCTTC	CASSQEWGVSYNEQFF
TRBV7-8	TRBJ2-7	.	.	TGTGCCAGCAGCTTAAACCCACCTGTGGGGTACGAGCAGTACTTC	CASSLNPPVGYEQYF
TRBV2	TRBJ1-5	.	.	TGTGCCAGCAGTGAAATGGACACCGAGCAGCATTTT	CASSEMDTEQHF
TRBV30	TRBJ2-5	many	.	TGTGCCTGGAGTTACGGGATTGGAGAGACCCAGTACTTC	CAWSYGIGETQYF
TRBV7-9	TRBJ2-7	many	TRBD1	TGTGCCAGCAGCTTAGAGGGGGCTGAGCAGTACTTC	CASSLEGAEQYF
TRBV28	TRBJ1-1	many	TRBD1	TGTGCCAGCGCCATAGGGGGCCAGAACACTGAAGCTTTCTTT	CASAIGGQNTEAFF
TRBV5-1	TRBJ2-5	.	TRBD2	TGCGCCAGCAGCCGAAGGGGGACTAGTGGTCTTCAAGAGACCAAGTACTTC	CASSRRGTSGLQETKYF
TRBV6-6	TRBJ1-1	many	.	TGTGCCAGCAGTTACGCCCAGGGCGAAGAAGCTTTCTTT	CASSYAQGEEAFF
TRBV9	TRBJ1-4	many	TRBD1	TGTGCCAGCAGCGCCCAGGGGGCAAGGGAAAAACTGTTTTTT	CASSAQGAREKLFF
TRBV7-6	TRBJ2-1	many	TRBD2	TGTGCCAGCAGCTCCCTGGGTAGCGGGGGGGCCATTGAGCAGTTCTTC	CASSSLGSGGAIEQFF
TRBV6-4	TRBJ2-1	many	TRBD2	TGTGCCAGCAGTACGGCGGGGGGCCCTGGAGATGAGCAGTTCTTC	CASSTAGGPGDEQFF
TRBV7-9	TRBJ2-5	.	TRBD1	TGTGCCAGCAGCGGCCGTGCGACAGGGGGCCTACAAGAGACCCAGTACTTC	CASSGRATGGLQETQYF
TRBV12-3/TRBV12-4	TRBJ1-2	many	.	TGTGCCAGCACCCCCACGGGGGGAGGGACCCTTAACTATGGCTACACCTTC	CASTPTGGGTLNYGYTF
TRBV7-3	TRBJ2-5	many	TRBD2	TGTGCCAGCAGCTTAAGCGGGGGGGCTCGAGAGACCCAGTACTTC	CASSLSGGARETQYF
TRBV6-1	TRBJ1-5	many	.	TGTGCCAGCAGCGATTTAACTGGGAATCAGCCCCAGCATTTT	CASSDLTGNQPQHF
TRBV6-5	TRBJ1-6	many	.	TGTGCCAGCAGTTACTCGAGTCAGGGATCACCCCTCCACTTT	CASSYSSQGSPLHF
TRBV9	TRBJ1-2	.	.	TGTGCCAGCAGCGTCAACGACAGCCCCAACTATGGCTACACCTTC	CASSVNDSPNYGYTF
TRBV28	TRBJ2-7	few	TRBD2	TGTGCCGCCCGGGGGGTCTCCTACGAGCGGTACTTC	CAARGVSYERYF
TRBV20-1	TRBJ2-1	many	.	TGCAGTGCTCGAGGGGGGGCGGATGAGCAGTTCTTC	CSARGGADEQFF
TRBV5-5	TRBJ2-3	many	.	TGTGCCAGCCGGGCCGCCACCCACACAGATACGCAGTATTTT	CASRAATHTDTQYF
TRBV11-2	TRBJ2-7	many	TRBD2	TGTGCCAGCAGCCACTCTAGCGGCCTCTACGAGCAGTACTTC	CASSHSSGLYEQYF
TRBV12-3/TRBV12-4	TRBJ1-2	many	.	TGTGCCAGCAGTCTTAGGTCAGGAGGTAGAGGCTACACCTTC	CASSLRSGGRGYTF
TRBV6-6	TRBJ2-2	many	.	TGTGCCAGCAGTTACGGGGAGGCTAGCGGGGAGCTGTTTTTT	CASSYGEASGELFF
TRBV6-1	TRBJ1-1	many	.	TGTGCCAGCAACCGAACATGGGACACTGAAGCTTTCTTT	CASNRTWDTEAFF
TRBV20-1	TRBJ2-1	many	.	TGCAGTGCTGGCCGGGGTAATGAGCAGTTCTTC	CSAGRGNEQFF
TRBV28	TRBJ1-2	many	.	TGTGCCAGCAGTCCGGACGGGAACTATGGCTACACCTTC	CASSPDGNYGYTF
TRBV4-1	TRBJ2-7	many	.	TGCGCCAGCAGCCAAGAGCGGCCGACCTACGAGCAGTACTTC	CASSQERPTYEQYF
TRBV6-4	TRBJ1-3	many	.	TGTGCCAGCAGTGGAGTCTCTGGAAACACCATATATTTT	CASSGVSGNTIYF
TRBV9	TRBJ1-1	many	TRBD1	TGTGCCAGCAGCTTCCGGGACAGGGCTTCGGAAGCTTTCTTT	CASSFRDRASEAFF
TRBV29-1	TRBJ1-2	.	TRBD1	TGCAGCGTTGAAGGGGGACAGGGCTCCAACTATGGCTACACCTTC	CSVEGGQGSNYGYTF
TRBV14	TRBJ2-3	.	.	TGTGCCAGCAGCCAAGAAAGGGCTAGCACATCTGTTTTGAGCACAGATACGCAGTATTTT	CASSQERASTSVLSTDTQYF
TRBV6-6	TRBJ2-1	many	TRBD2	TGTGCCAGCAGTTACTCGAGCTCTAGCGGGGGGAATGAGCAGTTCTTC	CASSYSSSSGGNEQFF